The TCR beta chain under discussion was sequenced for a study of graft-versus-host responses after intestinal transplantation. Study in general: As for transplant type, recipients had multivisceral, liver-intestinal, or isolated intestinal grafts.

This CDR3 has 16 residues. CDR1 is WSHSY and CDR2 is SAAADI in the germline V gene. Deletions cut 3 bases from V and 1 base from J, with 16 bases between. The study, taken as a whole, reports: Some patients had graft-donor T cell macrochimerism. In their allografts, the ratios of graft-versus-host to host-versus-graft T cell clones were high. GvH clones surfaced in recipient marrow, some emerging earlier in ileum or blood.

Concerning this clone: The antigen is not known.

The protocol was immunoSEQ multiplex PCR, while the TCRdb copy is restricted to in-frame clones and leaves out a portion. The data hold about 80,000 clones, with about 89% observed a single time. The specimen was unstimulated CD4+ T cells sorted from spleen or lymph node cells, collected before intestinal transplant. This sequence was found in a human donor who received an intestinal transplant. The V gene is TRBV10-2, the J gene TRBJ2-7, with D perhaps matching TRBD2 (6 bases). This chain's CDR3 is CASSDIGVADSYEQYF. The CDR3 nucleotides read TGCGCCAGCAGTGATATCGGGGTAGCGGATTCCTACGAGCAGTACTTC.